The source of this T cell receptor (beta chain) is a study of low-dose radiotherapy and immunotherapy resistance in tumors. Study context: Patients of Cohort 1 had 0.5 Gy fractions every 2 weeks, which summed to 6.5 Gy. Every six weeks patients received intravenous ipilimumab 1 mg/kg, and every two weeks they received intravenous nivolumab 240 mg.

The sample's time point: after trial treatment. Treatment denoted: LDRT plus nivolumab, ipilimumab, low-dose cyclophosphamide and aspirin (RACIN trial). First-strand cDNA relied on TRAV- and TRBV-specific primers spanning alpha and beta chains. Both a constant-region primer and a V-primer adapter served to amplify TCRs across approximately 19 PCR cycles. mRNA isolates were amplified via in vitro transcription. TCRdb re-analysed the reads in MiXCR, keeping a single row per CDR3 protein. The sample carries about 58,000 distinct CDR3 sequences, around 23% recorded once. CDR1 and CDR2 (germline): LGHDT, YNNKEL (reference sequence). Trimming took off 5 bases at V and 8 bases at J, with 13 bases between the two ends. The CDR3 runs to 13 residues.

This receptor was taken from a male donor with prostate cancer. The input for sequencing was PBMCs, taken after low-dose radiotherapy plus immunotherapy. The genes are TRBV3-1 and TRBJ2-1, with D unclear. CDR3 loop: CASSVAGFDEQFF. In nucleotides, the CDR3 is TGTGCCAGCAGCGTTGCCGGGTTCGATGAGCAGTTCTTC.